This T cell receptor (beta chain) was sequenced for a study of shared clonotypes between healthy human individuals. As for this clone: What it binds is not known.

Libraries were prepared by immunoSEQ multiplex PCR; TCRdb keeps only in-frame clonotypes and omits some of them. The data show hundreds of thousands of clones, more than 70% seen once. Overall study findings and caveats: Apart from blood, nothing was sampled; tissue repertoires likely differ.

Sequenced sample: memory CD4+ T cells sorted from blood. As for subset: CD45RA-negative fraction. This TCR derives from a woman aged 25-40 years in good health.

Here the CDR3 DNA reads TGTGCCAGCTCACCTGTCGCAGGGGGCGAGGGCTATGGCTACACCTTC. Translated: CASSPVAGGEGYGYTF. The rearrangement uses TRBV18 and TRBJ1-2, with 8 bases that match TRBD1. Germline assignment: CDR1 KGHSH and CDR2 LQKENI. There are 16 residues in the CDR3. After removal of 3 bases from V and 4 bases from J, the junction contained 10 bases not matched to a gene.